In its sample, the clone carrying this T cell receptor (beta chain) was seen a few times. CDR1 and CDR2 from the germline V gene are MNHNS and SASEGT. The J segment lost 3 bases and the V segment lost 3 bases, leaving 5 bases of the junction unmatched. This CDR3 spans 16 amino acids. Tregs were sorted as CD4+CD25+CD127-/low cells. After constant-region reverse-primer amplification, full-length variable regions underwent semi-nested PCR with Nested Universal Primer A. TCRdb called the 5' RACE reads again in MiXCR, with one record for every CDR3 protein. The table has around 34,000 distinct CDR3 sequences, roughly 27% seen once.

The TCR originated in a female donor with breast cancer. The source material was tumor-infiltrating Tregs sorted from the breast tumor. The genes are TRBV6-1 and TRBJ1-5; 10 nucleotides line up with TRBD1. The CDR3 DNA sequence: TGTGCCAGCAGTGAGAAGGGACAGGGGTTCAATCAGCCCCAGCATTTT. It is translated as CASSEKGQGFNQPQHF.